Below are 5 T cell receptor beta chains sequenced from a single sample in a study of shared clonotypes between healthy human individuals. Sequencing used immunoSEQ multiplex PCR; TCRdb keeps in-frame clones, though not all of them. The table lists 950,000 to 1,100,000 clones, approximately 78% of them singletons. Sequences were obtained from memory CD4+ T cells from PBMCs. The subset here: CD45RA-negative fraction. Source of these receptors: a man aged 18 to 30 in good health. Some clones in this sample may be carry-over from other donors' samples.

A few counts support this clone. In the same sample, other DNA sequences code for this CDR3. The chain links TRBV6-5 to TRBJ1-2, with 9 bases fitting TRBD1. The CDR3 contains 14 residues. From germline, CDR1 is MNHEY and CDR2 SVGAGI. Losses at the gene ends were 6 bases for V and 2 bases for J; bases not matched to a gene: 4. The CDR3 DNA sequence: TGTGCCAGCAGGCCCGGGACAGGGAACTATGGCTACACCTTC. Encoded protein: CASRPGTGNYGYTF.

This clone was observed a few times. This sequence joins TRBV28 and TRBJ2-4, with a weak D call TRBD2 (5 bases). This CDR3 comprises 16 residues. V was clipped by 6 bases and J by 1 base, with 16 bases between them. Per germline, CDR1 MDHEN and CDR2 SYDVKM. This chain's CDR3 is CASRSPTRFAKNIQYF. The CDR3 DNA sequence: TGTGCCAGCAGATCTCCTACTAGGTTCGCCAAAAACATTCAGTACTTC. Together with reference TRBV28 and TRBJ2-4, the CDR3 gives the full variable domain: DVKVTQSSRYLVKRTGEKVFLECVQDMDHENMFWYRQDPGLGLRLIYFSYDVKMKEKGDIPEGYSVSREKKERFSLILESASTNQTSMYLCASRSPTRFAKNIQYFGAGTRLSVL.

This clone showed up just once. V gene TRBV27 combines with J gene TRBJ2-7; perhaps TRBD2 as D (5 bases). Germline V CDR1 and CDR2: MNHEY, SMNVEV (reference sequence). The CDR3 extends over 14 amino acids. The V and J ends lost 6 bases and 0 bases respectively, with 12 bases between them. The DNA for the CDR3 is TGTGCCAGCAGCCTAGGACTTCACTCCTACGAGCAGTACTTC. This gives the protein CASSLGLHSYEQYF.

This clone appeared a single time. Other DNA sequences in the same sample also yield this CDR3. The chain combines TRBV15 with TRBJ2-1; tentative D call: TRBD2 (5 bases). Germline CDR1 reads LNHNV; CDR2 reads YYDKDF (reference sequence). The CDR3 is 13 residues long. Deletions cut 0 bases from V and 10 bases from J, with 10 bases between. In DNA form, the CDR3 reads TGTGCCACCAGCAGAGATCGCCGGGGAGAGCAGTTCTTC. This codes for CATSRDRRGEQFF. The variable domain in full, completed from reference TRBV15 and TRBJ2-1, reads DAMVIQNPRYQVTQFGKPVTLSCSQTLNHNVMYWYQQKSSQAPKLLFHYYDKDFNNEADTPDNFQSRRPNTSFCFLDIRSPGLGDTAMYLCATSRDRRGEQFFGPGTRLTVL.

Only a few counts were recorded for this clone. V usage is TRBV5-1 and J usage is TRBJ2-3, with unresolved D. The CDR3 has 13 amino acids. Trimming cost V 2 bases and J 11 bases, with 15 bases left between them. Germline CDR1 and CDR2: SGHRS and YFSETQ. CDR3 loop: CASSLANQLLQYF. The CDR3 coding sequence is TGCGCCAGCAGCTTAGCCAATCAGCTGCTGCAGTATTTT.